Each of the 14 T cell receptor beta chains below was sequenced from the same sample in a study of CD8+CD57+ T cells in acquired aplastic anemia. The use of genomic DNA as template underpinned the TCR beta VDJ and CDR3 profiling. TCRdb processed the reads anew with MiXCR; each CDR3 protein has one entry. The sample shows some 120,000 distinct CDR3 sequences, 50% to 70% of them seen only once. For sequencing, patients were chosen who had shown expansion of CD8+CD57+ cells by flow cytometry. The specimen was sorted CD4+, CD8+, or CD8+CD57+ T cells (not recorded which) from PBMCs. These receptors all stem from a human donor with aplastic anemia.

This rearrangement joins TRBV7-8 to TRBJ2-3; no firm D call. The germline V gene has CDR1 SGHVS and CDR2 FQNEAQ. V was cut by 5 bases and J by 6 bases, with 12 bases left in between. This CDR3 has 13 amino acids. The CDR3 DNA reads as TGTGCCAGCAGCCCTACCAAAGGTGATACGCAGTATTTT. This sequence encodes CASSPTKGDTQYF.

The chain joins TRBV7-3 to TRBJ2-2; a possible D gene is TRBD2 (6 bases). The V end lost 5 bases, the J end lost 8 bases, and 9 bases lay between the germline ends. Germline V gene sequence: CDR1 SGHTA, CDR2 FQGTGA. This CDR3 spans 12 amino acids. CDR3 DNA: TGTGCCAGCAGCGTGGAGGGAGGGGAGCTGTTTTTT. Its translation is CASSVEGGELFF.

This chain joins TRBV29-1 and TRBJ1-4; no definite D call. V was shortened by 7 bases and J by 8 bases, with 11 bases between the two germline ends. The CDR3 has 11 amino acids. Germline-derived CDR1 and CDR2 are SQVTM and ANQGSEA. The DNA of the CDR3 is TGCAGCGCTGCATTGGGAGAAAAACTGTTTTTT. It codes for CSAALGEKLFF.

The genes are TRBV7-9 and TRBJ1-4, with D unclear. The CDR3 covers 13 residues. Between the trimmed V and J ends, which lost 5 bases and 8 bases, there was a span of 12 bases. Germline V gives CDR1 SEHNR, CDR2 FQNEAQ (reference sequence). DNA for the CDR3: TGTGCCAGCAGCCGTGCGGGTGACGAAAAACTGTTTTTT. This sequence encodes CASSRAGDEKLFF.

The chain employs TRBV6-1 and TRBJ2-7, with TRBD1 identical over 8 bases. There are 12 residues in the CDR3. Germline V gene data show CDR1 as MNHNS and CDR2 as SASEGT. Trimming took 5 bases from V and 9 from J; bases not matched to a gene: 6. The CDR3 region has the DNA TGTGCCAGCAGTCGGACAGGGTTGATGCAGTACTTC. This translates into CASSRTGLMQYF.

The CDR3 reads CSAQTGDNSPLHF. The CDR3, as DNA: TGCAGCGCCCAAACAGGCGACAATTCACCCCTCCACTTT. This chain links TRBV29-1 with TRBJ1-6; TRBD1 is a possible D gene (5 bases). CDR3 length: 13 residues. V was cut by 7 bases and J by 7 bases, with 14 bases left in between. Germline assignment: CDR1 SQVTM and CDR2 ANQGSEA.

This clonotype was detected once. The CDR3 DNA reads as TGTGCCAGCAGTGCCAGGGGACAGGGCTATGGCTACACCTTC. Translated: CASSARGQGYGYTF. The V gene is TRBV25-1, the J gene TRBJ1-2, with 9 bases fitting TRBD1. Germline V lookup: CDR1 MGHDK, CDR2 SYGVNS. V was clipped by 4 bases and J by 4 bases; unmatched bases: 4. This CDR3 has 14 amino acids.

The V and J genes are TRBV5-1 and TRBJ2-3; TRBD2 aligns across 11 bases. J was trimmed by 0 bases and V by 1 base; bases with no gene match: 7. Germline loops: CDR1 SGHRS, CDR2 YFSETQ. This CDR3 contains 18 residues. The CDR3 DNA reads TGCGCCAGCAGCTTGAGAACTAGCGGGGGAACTAGCACAGATACGCAGTATTTT. It encodes CASSLRTSGGTSTDTQYF.

This chain's CDR3 is CASSGQAYSGNTIYF. The CDR3 region has the DNA TGTGCCAGCAGCGGTCAGGCCTACTCTGGAAACACCATATATTTT. The chain combines TRBV14 with TRBJ1-3; D unclear. The germline V gene has CDR1 SGHDN and CDR2 FVKESK. The V end lost 5 bases, the J end lost 0 bases, and 11 bases lay between the germline ends. CDR3 length: 15 amino acids.

This clonotype came up many times. The genes are TRBV7-3 and TRBJ2-2; D is possibly TRBD2 (5 bases). The V and J ends lost 5 bases and 5 bases respectively, with 18 bases between them. From germline, CDR1 is SGHTA and CDR2 FQGTGA. The CDR3 consists of 16 residues. The CDR3 protein is CASSELAVSTTGELFF. CDR3 DNA: TGTGCCAGCAGCGAGCTAGCTGTTTCGACAACCGGGGAGCTGTTTTTT.

DNA for the CDR3: TGTGCCAGCAGTTTAACAGGGAGTGGAGAGACCCAGTACTTC. Amino acids: CASSLTGSGETQYF. V usage is TRBV27 and J usage is TRBJ2-5; TRBD1 might be the D (6 bases). V dropped 2 bases and J dropped 4 bases, with 11 bases sitting between them. The CDR3 sequence is 14 residues long. The germline V gene has CDR1 MNHEY and CDR2 SMNVEV (reference sequence).

This sequence joins TRBV10-3 and TRBJ1-4; 7 bases match TRBD1. V gave up 7 bases and J gave up 8 bases; unmatched junction bases: 7. The length of the CDR3 is 13 residues. CDR1 is ENHRY and CDR2 is SYGVKD in the germline V gene. The CDR3 nucleotides are TGTGCCATCATGGGGGACAGTGGAGAAAAACTGTTTTTT. Encoded protein: CAIMGDSGEKLFF.

This clonotype was seen only a few times. The chain combines TRBV2 with TRBJ2-7; 7 bases align to TRBD1. Looked up from germline, CDR1 is SNHLY and CDR2 is FYNNEI. V was pared by 2 bases and J by 3 bases, with 4 bases of the junction left unmatched. CDR3 size: 14 residues. CDR3 sequence: CASSELGTDYEQYF. The CDR3 nucleotides read TGTGCCAGCAGTGAATTAGGGACAGACTACGAGCAGTACTTC.

The rearrangement joins TRBV3-1 to TRBJ1-2, with D perhaps TRBD1 (6 bases). Looked up from germline, CDR1 is LGHDT and CDR2 is YNNKEL (reference sequence). The CDR3 length is 13 residues. Trimming stripped 7 bases from V and 5 bases from J, with 14 bases between. Here the CDR3 reads CASNPGAGYGYTF. Written as DNA, the CDR3 is TGTGCCAGCAACCCAGGGGCAGGGTATGGCTACACCTTC.